The clone carrying this T cell receptor beta chain came up many times. In the library, individual cDNA molecules carried attached unique molecular identifiers. TCRdb itself ran the 5' RACE reads through MiXCR, one entry per CDR3 protein. The table has 40,000 to 55,000 distinct CDR3 sequences, 4% seen once; the top ten hold about 2.9%. This entry is derived from a study of early T cells in non-severe SARS-CoV-2 infection. Study-wide background: From unsorted whole blood, bulk RNA was sequenced, and the chains remained unpaired.

This CDR3 comprises 12 residues. V was shortened by 4 bases and J by 14 bases, with 16 bases between the two germline ends. This sequence originates from an adult who was a healthcare worker with PCR-confirmed SARS-CoV-2 infection or an uninfected control (not recorded which). This chain joins TRBV12-3 or TRBV12-4 and TRBJ2-3; perhaps TRBD1 as D (6 bases). Material for sequencing was whole blood. The CDR3: CASSSRQARTYF. CDR3 nucleotides: TGTGCCAGCAGTTCCAGACAGGCCCGGACGTATTTT.